Only one count was recorded for the clone carrying this T cell receptor (beta chain). Antigen specificity is unknown. The sample is drawn from a study of OX40 agonist ivuxolimab in advanced cancers. Overall study results and limits: On average, CD8+ T cells had more expanded clones than CD4+.

TCRdb's table, derived via immunoSEQ multiplex PCR, lists solely in-frame clones and lacks some. The repertoire consists of around 74,000 clones, with about nine tenths occurring once and the leading ten covering approximately 10%. There are 14 residues in the CDR3. Germline V lookup: CDR1 SGHTA, CDR2 FQGTGA. Trimming took 5 bases from V and 3 from J; bases not matched to a gene: 3. The chain employs TRBV7-3 and TRBJ2-7, with 11 positions matching TRBD2. The specimen comprised CD4+ or CD8+ T cells sorted from blood, sampled in a trial of the OX40 agonist ivuxolimab. The TCR was taken from an adult with an advanced solid tumor such as melanoma, head and neck, liver or kidney cancer. The CDR3 reads CASSPSGGNYEQYF. DNA of the CDR3: TGTGCCAGCAGCCCTAGCGGGGGGAACTACGAGCAGTACTTC.